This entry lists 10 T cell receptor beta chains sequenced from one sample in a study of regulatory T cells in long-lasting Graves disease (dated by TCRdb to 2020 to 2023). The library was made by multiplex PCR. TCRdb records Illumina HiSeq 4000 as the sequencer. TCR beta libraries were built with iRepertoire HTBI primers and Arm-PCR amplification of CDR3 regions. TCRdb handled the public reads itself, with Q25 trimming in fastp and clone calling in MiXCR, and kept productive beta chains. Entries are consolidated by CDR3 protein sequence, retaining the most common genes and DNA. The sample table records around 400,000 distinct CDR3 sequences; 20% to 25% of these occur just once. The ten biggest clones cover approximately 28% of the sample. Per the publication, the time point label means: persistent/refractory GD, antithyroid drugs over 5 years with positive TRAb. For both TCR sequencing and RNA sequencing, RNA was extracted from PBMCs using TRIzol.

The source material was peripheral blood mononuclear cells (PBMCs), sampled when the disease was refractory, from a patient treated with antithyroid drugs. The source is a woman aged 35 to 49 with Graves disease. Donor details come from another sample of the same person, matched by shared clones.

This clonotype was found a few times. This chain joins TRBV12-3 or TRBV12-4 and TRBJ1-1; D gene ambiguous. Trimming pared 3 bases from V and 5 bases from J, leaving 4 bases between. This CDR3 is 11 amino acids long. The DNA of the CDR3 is TGTGCCAGCAGTTTTACAACTGAAGCTTTCTTT. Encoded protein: CASSFTTEAFF.

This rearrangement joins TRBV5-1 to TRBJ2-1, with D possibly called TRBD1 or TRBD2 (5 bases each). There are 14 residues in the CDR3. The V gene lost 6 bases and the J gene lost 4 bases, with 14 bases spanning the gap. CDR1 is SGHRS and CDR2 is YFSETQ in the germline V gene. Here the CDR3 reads CASKGPGTYNEQFF. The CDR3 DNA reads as TGCGCCAGCAAGGGACCTGGAACGTACAATGAGCAGTTCTTC.

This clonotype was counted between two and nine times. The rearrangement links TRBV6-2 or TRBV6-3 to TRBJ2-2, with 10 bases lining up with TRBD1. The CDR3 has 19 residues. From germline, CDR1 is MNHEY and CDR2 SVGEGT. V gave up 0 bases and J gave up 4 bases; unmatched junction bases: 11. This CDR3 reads CASSYSFGQGGKGTGELFF. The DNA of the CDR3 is TGTGCCAGCAGTTACTCGTTCGGACAGGGGGGAAAAGGCACCGGGGAGCTGTTTTTT.

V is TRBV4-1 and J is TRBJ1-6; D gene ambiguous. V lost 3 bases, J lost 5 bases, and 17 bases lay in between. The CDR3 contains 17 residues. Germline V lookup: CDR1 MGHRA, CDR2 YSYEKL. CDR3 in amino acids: CASSQAPVWNHNSPLHF. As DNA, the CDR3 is TGCGCCAGCAGCCAGGCCCCTGTGTGGAACCATAATTCACCCCTCCACTTT.

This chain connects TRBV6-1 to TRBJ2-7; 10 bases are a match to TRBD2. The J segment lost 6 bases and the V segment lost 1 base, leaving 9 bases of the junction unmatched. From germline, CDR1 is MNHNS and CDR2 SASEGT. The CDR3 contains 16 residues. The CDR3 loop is CASSEEGRLAGVEQYF. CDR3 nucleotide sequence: TGTGCCAGCAGTGAAGAGGGACGCCTAGCGGGAGTCGAGCAGTACTTC.

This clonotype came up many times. The CDR3 region is CASSFGGETQYF. The CDR3, as DNA: TGTGCCAGCAGTTTCGGCGGAGAGACCCAGTACTTC. The V call is TRBV12-3 or TRBV12-4, the J call TRBJ2-5; D is unclear. V lost 3 bases and J lost 4, with 6 bases in between. The CDR3 is 12 amino acids.

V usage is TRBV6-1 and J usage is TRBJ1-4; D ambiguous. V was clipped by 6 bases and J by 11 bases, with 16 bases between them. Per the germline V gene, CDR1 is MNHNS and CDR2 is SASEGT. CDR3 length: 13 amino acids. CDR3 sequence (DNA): TGTGCCAGCAGGGTCGCCGGGCTTTGGAAACTGTTTTTT. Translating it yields CASRVAGLWKLFF.

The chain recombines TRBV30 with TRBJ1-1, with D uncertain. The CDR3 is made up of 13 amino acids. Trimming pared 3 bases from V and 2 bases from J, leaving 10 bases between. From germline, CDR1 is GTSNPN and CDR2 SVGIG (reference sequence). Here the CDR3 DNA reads TGTGCCTGGAGCTTTGTAGTCAACACTGAAGCTTTCTTT. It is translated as CAWSFVVNTEAFF.

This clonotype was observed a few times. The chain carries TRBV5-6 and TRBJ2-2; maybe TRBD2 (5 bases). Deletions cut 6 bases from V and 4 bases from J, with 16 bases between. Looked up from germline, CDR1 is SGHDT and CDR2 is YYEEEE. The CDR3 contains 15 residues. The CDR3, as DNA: TGTGCCAGCAAGGAGCAGAGCGGAGTCACCGGGGAGCTGTTTTTT. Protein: CASKEQSGVTGELFF.

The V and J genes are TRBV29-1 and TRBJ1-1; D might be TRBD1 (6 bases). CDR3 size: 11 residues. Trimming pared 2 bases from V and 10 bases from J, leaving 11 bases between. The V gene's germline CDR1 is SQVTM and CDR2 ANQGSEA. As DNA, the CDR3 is TGCAGCGTTGAATGGGGGGGCCCAGCTTTCTTT. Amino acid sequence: CSVEWGGPAFF.